The 19 T cell receptor beta chains below come from one sample, sequenced in a study of blood T cell repertoires in COVID-19. The repertoire was sequenced with immunoSEQ multiplex PCR; TCRdb's copy has only in-frame clones and lacks some. Of about 160,000 clones listed, approximately 84% were seen once; the top ten hold under 7%. The material sequenced was peripheral blood. Receptors originate from a woman between 45 and 60 years old with COVID-19, enrolled during active disease.

This sequence joins TRBV2 and TRBJ1-3; 10 nucleotides agree with TRBD1. The CDR3 has 15 amino acids. V was clipped by 6 bases and J by 3 bases; unmatched bases: 5. Per germline, CDR1 SNHLY and CDR2 FYNNEI. CDR3 DNA sequence: TGTGCCAGCAGGCGGGACAGGGGAGGTGGAAACACCATATATTTT. Translating it yields CASRRDRGGGNTIYF. Using reference TRBV2 and TRBJ1-3 for the parts outside the CDR3, the full variable domain is EPEVTQTPSHQVTQMGQEVILRCVPISNHLYFYWYRQILGQKVEFLVSFYNNEISEKSEIFDDQFSVERPDGSNFTLKIRSTKLEDSAMYFCASRRDRGGGNTIYFGEGSWLTVV.

J is TRBJ2-1 and V is TRBV3-1 (or the pseudogene TRBV3-2); tentatively, D is TRBD1 (5 bases). This CDR3 contains 17 residues. Per the germline V gene, CDR1 is LGHDT and CDR2 is YNNKEL (reference sequence). The V end was cut by 2 bases, the J end by 0 bases, with 14 bases between. CDR3 amino acids: CASSQSPTGGSYNEQFF. Written as DNA, the CDR3 is TGTGCCAGCAGCCAAAGCCCCACAGGCGGCTCCTACAATGAGCAGTTCTTC.

The chain is built from TRBV7-2 and TRBJ2-3; 14 bases match TRBD2. Germline V gene lookup returns CDR1 SGHTA and CDR2 FQGNSA. This CDR3 region has 17 residues. The ends lost 5 bases at V and 4 bases at J; junction bases unmatched: 8. CDR3 nucleotide sequence: TGTGCCAGCAGCCAAGGACTAGCGGGGGGAGGGGCAGATACGCAGTATTTT. It yields the protein CASSQGLAGGGADTQYF.

The chain uses TRBV29-1 and TRBJ1-2; D not resolved. The CDR3 spans 11 residues. Trimming shortened V by 7 bases and J by 4 bases, and 10 bases separated the two germline ends. Germline V gives CDR1 SQVTM, CDR2 ANQGSEA. The CDR3 spells CSGQDLYGYTF. CDR3 nucleotide sequence: TGCAGCGGGCAGGATCTCTATGGCTACACCTTC.

This clone was found a few times. This rearrangement joins TRBV2 to TRBJ1-5; D gene uncertain. Per the germline V gene, CDR1 is SNHLY and CDR2 is FYNNEI. V lost 4 bases to trimming and J lost 6 bases, with 10 bases between them. The CDR3 runs to 13 residues. The DNA of the CDR3 is TGTGCCAGCAGTGGGGCAGAAGGTCAGCCCCAGCATTTT. Protein sequence: CASSGAEGQPQHF.

This sequence joins TRBV4-3 and TRBJ1-2; D ambiguous. CDR1 and CDR2 (germline): LGHNA, YSLEER. This CDR3 has 14 residues. V shed 0 bases and J shed 2 bases, with 7 bases lying between them. Here the CDR3 reads CASSQDRQNYGYTF. In DNA, the CDR3 is TGCGCCAGCAGCCAAGATCGCCAGAACTATGGCTACACCTTC.

The rearrangement links TRBV6-5 to TRBJ1-5; D is perhaps TRBD1 (6 bases). This CDR3 region has 15 residues. CDR1 and CDR2 from the germline V gene are MNHEY and SVGAGI. Trimming cost V 6 bases and J 0 bases, with 12 bases left between them. Here the CDR3 reads CASRLGGDSNQPQHF. The DNA for the CDR3 is TGTGCCAGCAGGCTAGGGGGTGATAGCAATCAGCCCCAGCATTTT.

This chain uses TRBV9 with TRBJ2-5; TRBD1 matches at 10 bases. CDR1 and CDR2 from the germline V gene are SGDLS and YYNGEE. With V trimmed by 0 bases and J by 5 bases, 7 bases remained unmatched. The CDR3 extends over 16 amino acids. CDR3 sequence (DNA): TGTGCCAGCAGCGTAGGGACAGGGGGGAGCTCGGAGACCCAGTACTTC. It yields the protein CASSVGTGGSSETQYF.

This clone was counted between two and nine times. The chain employs TRBV7-3 and TRBJ2-3, with D maybe TRBD2 (6 bases). V lost 3 bases, J lost 0 bases, and 19 bases lay in between. The CDR3 is 18 amino acids. Germline values: CDR1 SGHTA, CDR2 FQGTGA. The CDR3 spells CASSLRGLLVNSTDTQYF. CDR3 coding DNA: TGTGCCAGCAGCTTGCGGGGCCTACTAGTAAATAGCACAGATACGCAGTATTTT.

The V gene is TRBV19, the J gene TRBJ1-4; D is undetermined. In germline, CDR1 is LNHDA, CDR2 SQIVND (reference sequence). V was pared by 5 bases and J by 7 bases, with 14 bases between. There are 14 residues in the CDR3. The CDR3 region has the DNA TGTGCCAGTAGTTTCCCGGGTCGGTCTGAAAAACTGTTTTTT. Translated, it gives CASSFPGRSEKLFF.

This chain links TRBV28 with TRBJ1-3; 9 bases align to TRBD1. Germline V gene data show CDR1 as MDHEN and CDR2 as SYDVKM. The CDR3 runs 15 residues. Losses at the gene ends were 8 bases for V and 3 bases for J; bases not matched to a gene: 8. The CDR3 DNA is TGTGCCAGCGGGAAAACAGGGGGCTTTGGAAACACCATATATTTT. This translates into CASGKTGGFGNTIYF. Complete variable domain (other parts from reference TRBV28 and TRBJ1-3): DVKVTQSSRYLVKRTGEKVFLECVQDMDHENMFWYRQDPGLGLRLIYFSYDVKMKEKGDIPEGYSVSREKKERFSLILESASTNQTSMYLCASGKTGGFGNTIYFGEGSWLTVV.

Only one count was recorded for this clone. This chain connects TRBV5-4 to TRBJ1-1; no definite D call. This CDR3 has 13 residues. CDR1 SGHNT and CDR2 YYREEE come from the germline V gene (reference sequence). Trimming left V 1 base short and J 4 bases short, with 8 bases between. Here the CDR3 DNA reads TGTGCCAGCAGCTTGCCTGGGCGCACTGAAGCTTTCTTT. This gives the protein CASSLPGRTEAFF.

The chain combines TRBV3-1 (or the pseudogene TRBV3-2) with TRBJ1-1, with D hard to call. The CDR3 spans 14 residues. The germline V and J ends were trimmed by 1 base and 5 bases, with 11 bases remaining between them. Germline CDR1 and CDR2: LGHDT and YNNKEL (reference sequence). CDR3 nucleotides: TGTGCCAGCAGCCAAGTGGCAGGTCGGACTGAAGCTTTCTTT. It translates to CASSQVAGRTEAFF.

The V and J genes are TRBV19 and TRBJ1-1, with D tentatively TRBD1 (5 bases). The V end was cut by 4 bases, the J end by 4 bases, with 16 bases between. The CDR3 sequence is 15 residues long. The V gene's germline CDR1 is LNHDA and CDR2 SQIVND (reference sequence). CDR3 in DNA: TGTGCCAGTAGTAGACGCGGGGCTGAGGGCACTGAAGCTTTCTTT. Encoded protein: CASSRRGAEGTEAFF. Full variable domain (missing parts from reference TRBV19 and TRBJ1-1): DGGITQSPKYLFRKEGQNVTLSCEQNLNHDAMYWYRQDPGQGLRLIYYSQIVNDFQKGDIAEGYSVSREKKESFPLTVTSAQKNPTAFYLCASSRRGAEGTEAFFGQGTRLTVV.

The chain is built from TRBV9 and TRBJ2-5; 12 nucleotides match TRBD2. The CDR3 contains 16 residues. Trimming took 0 bases from V and 5 from J; bases not matched to a gene: 5. Germline CDR1 SGDLS, CDR2 YYNGEE. CDR3 bases: TGTGCCAGCAGCGTAGATCCTAGCGGGGGGGCGGAGACCCAGTACTTC. The encoded protein is CASSVDPSGGAETQYF.

The rearrangement joins TRBV20-1 to TRBJ2-2, with 8 bases fitting TRBD2. Germline values: CDR1 DFQATT, CDR2 SNEGSKA (reference sequence). CDR3 length: 14 residues. The V and J ends lost 3 bases and 7 bases, in that order; junction bases with no gene match: 7. The CDR3 here is CSASRGGFVGELFF. CDR3 sequence (DNA): TGCAGTGCTAGTCGCGGGGGGTTTGTCGGGGAGCTGTTTTTT.

The rearrangement uses TRBV5-6 and TRBJ1-2; a possible D gene is TRBD1 (5 bases). CDR1 SGHDT and CDR2 YYEEEE come from the germline V gene. The CDR3 covers 16 residues. Trimming took off 0 bases at V and 2 bases at J, with 14 bases between the two ends. The CDR3 DNA sequence: TGTGCCAGCAGCTTGGACGGCCTCTCAGGGAACTATGGCTACACCTTC. This encodes CASSLDGLSGNYGYTF. The full variable domain, with the rest looked up from reference TRBV5-6 and TRBJ1-2, is DAGVTQSPTHLIKTRGQQVTLRCSPKSGHDTVSWYQQALGQGPQFIFQYYEEEERQRGNFPDRFSGHQFPNYSSELNVNALLLGDSALYLCASSLDGLSGNYGYTFGSGTRLTVV.

This chain links TRBV19 with TRBJ1-1, with D possibly matching TRBD1 (6 bases). Per germline, CDR1 LNHDA and CDR2 SQIVND (reference sequence). Trimming removed 0 bases at V and 1 base at J, with 12 bases between. The CDR3 runs 16 residues. CDR3: CASSIEDSNANTEAFF. CDR3 sequence (DNA): TGTGCCAGTAGTATAGAGGACAGTAACGCGAACACTGAAGCTTTCTTT.

The chain is built from TRBV19 and TRBJ1-1; 8 bases match TRBD1. From germline, CDR1 is LNHDA and CDR2 SQIVND (reference sequence). The CDR3 sequence is 15 residues long. The trim removed 5 bases at V and 1 base at J, leaving 6 bases unmatched. CDR3 amino acids: CASSPWDRPNTEAFF. In DNA form, the CDR3 reads TGTGCCAGTAGTCCATGGGACAGGCCGAACACTGAAGCTTTCTTT.